This T cell receptor beta chain derives from a study of graft-versus-host responses after intestinal transplantation. Study context: Among the recipients, all got anti-thymocyte globulin induction and then tacrolimus and steroids for about 3 years.

The assay was immunoSEQ multiplex PCR, and TCRdb's table has in-frame clones only and misses some. The table includes about 45,000 clones, 91% detected once. Findings and caveats of the study: Recipient-marrow GvH clones were detected, some having first appeared in ileum or blood.

Note on this clone: Its target is unknown.

The sequencing used PBMCs, collected 524 days after transplant. This receptor was obtained from a human patient who received an intestinal transplant, so some T cells may come from the graft donor.

The CDR3 DNA reads as TGTGCCAGCAGCTTATGGGCAGGCGGCTACGAGCAGTACTTC. Amino acid sequence: CASSLWAGGYEQYF. The V call is TRBV5-4, the J call TRBJ2-7; no clear D. Germline V gives CDR1 SGHNT, CDR2 YYREEE (reference sequence). CDR3 size: 14 residues. V dropped 2 bases and J dropped 3 bases, with 12 bases sitting between them. The variable domain in full, with the rest retrieved from reference TRBV5-4 and TRBJ2-7, is ETGVTQSPTHLIKTRGQQVTLRCSSQSGHNTVSWYQQALGQGPQFIFQYYREEENGRGNFPPRFSGLQFPNYSSELNVNALELDDSALYLCASSLWAGGYEQYFGPGTRLTVT.